These 7 T cell receptor beta chains were sequenced from one sample in a study of T cell responses to AZD1222 COVID-19 vaccine. The data were produced by immunoSEQ multiplex PCR, yet TCRdb's version contains in-frame clones alone and is incomplete. The table lists approximately 110,000 clones, roughly 88% of them singletons. This material consisted of peripheral blood, taken on day 0 of AZD1222 vaccination. The receptor set was obtained from an adult in good health.

The sample holds one count of this clone. The gene calls are TRBV11-3 and TRBJ2-7; D is ambiguous. Germline CDR1 is SGHNT and CDR2 is YENEEA. This CDR3 is 15 amino acids long. Trimming cost V 5 bases and J 0 bases, with 14 bases left between them. In DNA, the CDR3 is TGTGCCAGCAGCCCCCCGGTCGAACACTCCTACGAGCAGTACTTC. Residues: CASSPPVEHSYEQYF.

The chain joins TRBV2 to TRBJ2-7; perhaps TRBD2 as D (5 bases). Germline V gene sequence: CDR1 SNHLY, CDR2 FYNNEI. The CDR3 contains 14 residues. The V gene lost 6 bases and the J gene lost 7 bases, with 19 bases spanning the gap. The CDR3 DNA follows: TGTGCCAGCAGCTCCGGGGTCACAATGGGGGAGCAGTACTTC. Translating gives CASSSGVTMGEQYF.

This chain joins TRBV18 and TRBJ1-1; the D is unclear. V was shortened by 3 bases and J by 8 bases, with 10 bases between the two germline ends. Germline-derived CDR1 and CDR2 are KGHSH and LQKENI. The CDR3 is 12 residues long. The CDR3 DNA reads TGTGCCAGCTCACCTGACACTTCCGAAGCTTTCTTT. Protein product: CASSPDTSEAFF.

The chain combines TRBV29-1 with TRBJ1-1; no reliable D call. The germline gives CDR1 SQVTM, CDR2 ANQGSEA. Deletions cut 0 bases from V and 2 bases from J, with 16 bases between. This CDR3 spans 16 amino acids. The CDR3 region has the DNA TGCAGCGTTGAAGATCTTCGCGTCCTGGACAACACTGAAGCTTTCTTT. It specifies CSVEDLRVLDNTEAFF.

CDR3: CASSPPVGAGGNTGELFF. The CDR3 bases are TGTGCCAGCAGTCCGCCTGTGGGAGCGGGGGGGAACACCGGGGAGCTGTTTTTT. The chain recombines TRBV6-6 with TRBJ2-2; 9 bases map to TRBD2. Germline CDR1 reads MNHNY; CDR2 reads SVGAGI (reference sequence). The CDR3 runs to 18 residues. V shed 5 bases, J shed 1 base, and the junction held 11 bases outside the gene matches.

This clone was detected once. This chain uses TRBV3-1 (or the pseudogene TRBV3-2) with TRBJ2-5; D gene ambiguous. Looked up from germline, CDR1 is LGHDT and CDR2 is YNNKEL (reference sequence). The CDR3 runs 14 residues. V was pared by 1 base and J by 0 bases, with 6 bases between. CDR3 loop: CASSQGPYQETQYF. DNA for the CDR3: TGTGCCAGCAGCCAAGGACCCTACCAAGAGACCCAGTACTTC.

This chain connects TRBV11-2 to TRBJ1-3; possible D gene TRBD1, 5 bases. From germline, CDR1 is SGHAT and CDR2 FQNNGV. This CDR3 comprises 17 residues. The germline V and J ends were trimmed by 1 base and 0 bases, with 13 bases remaining between them. The DNA of the CDR3 is TGTGCCAGCAGCTTAGGGGGGGGATTCAGCTCTGGAAACACCATATATTTT. This codes for CASSLGGGFSSGNTIYF.